These 17 T cell receptor beta chains came from one sample sequenced in a study of T cell clonality in common variable immunodeficiency. The table came from immunoSEQ multiplex PCR; TCRdb's copy has only in-frame clones and leaves some out. The table lists 30,000 to 35,000 clones, with no singletons. Study-level results: Reportedly, TCR beta sequences from common variable immunodeficiency showed fewer deletions and N-nucleotide insertions.

Their cognate antigens are unknown. The sample taken for sequencing was peripheral blood mononuclear cells. The receptor set was obtained from a human donor with common variable immunodeficiency.

This clone was counted between two and nine times. The read stops 3 residues short of the end of the CDR3; the missing end is completed from the germline J gene. The chain uses TRBV6-2 or TRBV6-3 and TRBJ2-1; D ambiguous. Trimming cost V 2 bases and J 1 base, with 3 bases left between them. Germline CDR1 is MNHEY and CDR2 is SVGEGT. The CDR3 length is 13 residues. The CDR3: CASSYRSYNEQFF. The sequenced part of the CDR3 DNA is TGTGCCAGCAGTTACAGGTCCTACAATGAG.

This clone was picked up many times. The CDR3 end is not reached by the read, which stops 3 residues before it; the germline J gene fills it in. The gene calls are TRBV20-1 and TRBJ1-5, with a tentative D call TRBD1 (5 bases). CDR1 DFQATT and CDR2 SNEGSKA come from the germline V gene (reference sequence). This CDR3 has 17 residues. V was cut by 1 base and J by 4 bases, with 20 bases left in between. CDR3 DNA (partial): TGCAGTGCTAGAGGGGACTCAGGGACTTCCCAGAATCAGCCC. Its protein product is CSARGDSGTSQNQP. The full CDR3 is CSARGDSGTSQNQPQHF.

This clone was counted between two and nine times. An end of the junction differs from the germline gene, which may be a read error. The read halts 3 residues ahead of the CDR3 end, with the missing end drawn from the germline J gene. The chain is built from TRBV30 and TRBJ2-1; tentatively, D is TRBD2 (5 bases). The CDR3 totals 11 residues. Germline CDR1 reads GTSNPN; CDR2 reads SVGIG (reference sequence). CDR3 in amino acids: CAGSEGYEQFF. The sequenced CDR3 bases are TGTGCCGGGAGTGAGGGTTATGAG.

This clone has ten or more counts. The read terminates 3 residues before the CDR3 end, so the remaining end is supplied by the germline J gene. The chain carries TRBV5-1 and TRBJ1-3; 8 nucleotides agree with TRBD1. The CDR3 runs 16 residues. Germline CDR1 and CDR2: SGHRS and YFSETQ. After removal of 3 bases from V and 0 bases from J, the junction contained 5 bases not matched to a gene. The CDR3 region is CASSSGTGNSGNTIYF. The sequenced CDR3 bases are TGCGCCAGCAGCTCCGGGACAGGAAACTCTGGAAACACC.

This clone has a count of ten or more. The CDR3 loop is CAISEALSVYEQYF. The covered CDR3 bases are TGTGCCATCAGTGAGGCCCTAAGTGTCTACGAG. V and J are TRBV10-3 and TRBJ2-7; D ambiguous. The read finishes 3 residues shy of the CDR3 end, and the germline J gene is used to complete it. Trimming pared 2 bases from V and 3 bases from J, leaving 11 bases between. The V gene's germline CDR1 is ENHRY and CDR2 SYGVKD. The CDR3 sequence is 14 residues long.

This clone was recorded at least ten times. The read halts 3 residues ahead of the CDR3 end, with the missing end drawn from the germline J gene. The V gene is TRBV7-9, the J gene TRBJ1-2, with D possibly TRBD1 on 5 matching bases. Germline CDR1 is SEHNR and CDR2 is FQNEAQ (reference sequence). The CDR3 spans 12 residues. The sequenced CDR3 bases are TGTGCCAGCAGCTCGGGACTTGAAGGC. Its translation: CASSSGLEG. The full CDR3 protein is CASSSGLEGYTF.

At least ten counts were recorded for this clone. The read gets to within 3 residues of the CDR3 end, and the germline J gene fills in the rest. This chain joins TRBV6-2 or TRBV6-3 and TRBJ1-6, with a tentative D call TRBD1 (5 bases). This CDR3 region has 14 residues. The germline CDR1 and CDR2 sequences are MNHEY and SVGEGT. The V and J ends lost 5 bases and 10 bases respectively, with 15 bases between them. The CDR3 bases that were read are TGTGCCAGCAGTGTTTCGGGGGTGCGATCACCC. Protein: CASSVSGVRSP. The entire CDR3 sequence reads CASSVSGVRSPLHF.

This clone was recorded a few times. The missing CDR3 end, 3 residues past where the read stops, is filled in from the germline J gene. The genes are TRBV30 and TRBJ2-2; a weak D match, TRBD2 (6 bases). The CDR3 sequence is 12 residues long. The germline CDR1 and CDR2 sequences are GTSNPN and SVGIG (reference sequence). Trimming stripped 5 bases from V and 7 bases from J, with 11 bases between. The CDR3 bases that were read are TGTGCCTGGGGGCGGGGTGGCGGGGAG. The encoded protein is CAWGRGGGE. The full CDR3 sequence reads CAWGRGGGELFF.

This clone came up a few times. The read comes to an end 3 residues before the CDR3 does, leaving the germline J gene to fill in the end. V is TRBV11-2 and J is TRBJ2-2; D call uncertain. Germline CDR1 is SGHAT and CDR2 is FQNNGV. With 1 base removed from V and 3 bases from J, the gap between germline ends came to 6 bases. The CDR3 totals 14 residues. The covered CDR3 bases are TGTGCCAGCAGCTTAGGGGCCCACACCGGGGAG. It encodes CASSLGAHTGE. The entire CDR3 is CASSLGAHTGELFF.

In this sample, this clone turned up a few times. The sequenced fragment ends 3 residues before the CDR3 boundary, so the rest is inferred from the germline J gene. V is TRBV7-3 and J is TRBJ2-7; 10 positions match TRBD2. After removal of 4 bases from V and 5 bases from J, the junction contained 5 bases not matched to a gene. CDR1 SGHTA and CDR2 FQGTGA come from the germline V gene. The CDR3 runs 14 residues. CDR3 in amino acids: CASSSLAGSDEQYF. Partial CDR3 DNA: TGTGCCAGCAGCTCACTAGCGGGATCCGACGAG.

In its sample, this clone was seen many times. A much larger clone differs by one base, so this may be a read error. The CDR3 is cut off 3 residues early in the read; its end comes from the germline J gene. V is TRBV9 and J is TRBJ2-1, with a tentative D call TRBD2 (6 bases). Germline values: CDR1 SGDLS, CDR2 YYNGEE. Trimming took 4 bases from V and 7 from J, leaving 12 bases between them. The CDR3 is 13 residues long. The sequenced CDR3 bases are TGTGCCAGCAGCCCAGGGACTGGGAATGAG. It encodes CASSPGTGNE. The entire CDR3 is CASSPGTGNEQFF.

This clone was recorded at least ten times. The CDR3 is cut off 3 residues early in the read; its end comes from the germline J gene. This rearrangement joins TRBV7-9 to TRBJ2-1; D remains unclear. CDR3 length: 14 residues. The V and J ends lost 5 bases and 0 bases respectively, with 8 bases between them. Germline V gene lookup returns CDR1 SEHNR and CDR2 FQNEAQ (reference sequence). Incomplete CDR3 DNA: TGTGCCAGCAGCCCTGGTAGCTCCTACAATGAG. Protein product: CASSPGSSYNE. The full-length CDR3 reads as CASSPGSSYNEQFF.

In this sample, this clone turned up a few times. From the germline J gene comes the end of the CDR3, since the read stops 3 residues before it. The rearrangement uses TRBV11-3 and TRBJ2-3; D not resolved. The germline V gene encodes CDR1 SGHNT and CDR2 YENEEA. The ends were cut back, 6 bases at V and 8 bases at J, with 12 bases in the middle. This CDR3 has 12 residues. This CDR3 reads CASRSTDSTQYF. The part of the CDR3 DNA that was read is TGTGCCAGCAGGTCCACAGATTCTACG.

In this sample, this clone turned up a few times. A far larger clone is one base from this, pointing to a likely read error. Sequencing ends 3 residues short of the CDR3 end; the germline J gene provides the rest. V usage is TRBV7-3 and J usage is TRBJ1-1; TRBD1 matches at 7 bases. V shed 5 bases, J shed 4 bases, and the junction held 7 bases outside the gene matches. The CDR3 contains 14 residues. From germline, CDR1 is SGHTA and CDR2 FQGTGA. CDR3 bases read: TGTGCCAGCAGCCCCTCCCCAGGGGGCACTGAA. Encoded protein: CASSPSPGGTE. The whole CDR3 protein reads CASSPSPGGTEAFF.

On this clone itself: Coverage ceases 3 residues before the CDR3 finishes, and the germline J gene fills in the end. This chain joins TRBV2 and TRBJ2-1; D perhaps matches TRBD1 (5 bases). Germline CDR1 is SNHLY and CDR2 is FYNNEI. This CDR3 has 14 residues. The germline V and J ends were trimmed by 6 bases and 0 bases, with 9 bases remaining between them. The covered CDR3 bases are TGTGCCAGCAGGATGACAGACTCCTACAATGAG. Protein sequence: CASRMTDSYNE. The full CDR3 reads CASRMTDSYNEQFF. Drawing the rest from reference TRBV2 and TRBJ2-1, the complete variable domain is EPEVTQTPSHQVTQMGQEVILRCVPISNHLYFYWYRQILGQKVEFLVSFYNNEISEKSEIFDDQFSVERPDGSNFTLKIRSTKLEDSAMYFCASRMTDSYNEQFFGPGTRLTVL.

This clone was seen a few times. The read terminates 3 residues ahead of where the CDR3 ends, so the germline J gene completes it. The genes are TRBV6-1 and TRBJ2-7; D perhaps matches TRBD1 (5 bases). Trimming pared 1 base from V and 6 bases from J, leaving 13 bases between. CDR1 and CDR2 from the germline V gene are MNHNS and SASEGT. This CDR3 comprises 14 residues. This CDR3 is CASSEGGALLEQYF. CDR3 bases read: TGTGCCAGCAGTGAAGGGGGCGCCCTTCTCGAG.

Remarks on this clone: The observed sequence ends 3 residues before the CDR3 terminus, with the missing tail filled in from the germline J gene. This chain links TRBV19 with TRBJ2-7; 7 nucleotides match TRBD1. Germline lookup yields CDR1 LNHDA and CDR2 SQIVND (reference sequence). Trimming took 7 bases from V and 0 from J; bases not matched to a gene: 6. This CDR3 contains 14 residues. CDR3 DNA (partial): TGTGCCAGTATGGGTGGACAGGACTCCTACGAG. It encodes CASMGGQDSYE. The complete CDR3 sequence is CASMGGQDSYEQYF.